This T cell receptor beta chain was identified during a study of CD4 T cells in relation to SARS-CoV-2 and coronaviruses. General study findings and limits: According to naive versus memory sequencing, detected responses are memory recall, not newly primed. Roughly three fifths of donors had memory CD4+ clonotypes crossrecognizing SARS-CoV-2 and common cold coronavirus spike.

CD4 enrichment then naive enrichment separated naive from memory CD4+ cells. Regarding this clone: The antigen remains unidentified.

Assay: immunoSEQ multiplex PCR; the TCRdb copy retains only in-frame clones and omits some. This sample has approximately 60,000 clones, with 92% found just once. The CDR3 runs to 13 residues. Trimming took 0 bases from V and 2 from J, leaving 4 bases between them. The V gene's germline CDR1 is SGDLS and CDR2 YYNGEE. The TCR sequence derives from an adult with COVID-19. The rearrangement uses TRBV9 and TRBJ2-3, with no clear D. The sample taken for sequencing was naive CD4+ T cells from PBMCs. Subset described: naive CD4+ T cells isolated by negative enrichment. CDR3 DNA sequence: TGTGCCAGCAGCGTAGGGTACACAGATACGCAGTATTTT. This codes for CASSVGYTDTQYF.